Described below is a single TCR beta chain sequence and its context. TCRdb's copy holds only in-frame clones and misses some; the assay was immunoSEQ multiplex PCR. Found here are around 170,000 clones, 83% of them singletons; the top ten hold 1.5% to 1.9%. This sample is drawn from a study of blood T cell repertoires in COVID-19. About the study: Samples of COVID-19 (acute and convalescent) were obtained from the United States, Italy and Spain. T cells, B-cell-depleted T cells, or PBMCs provided the cDNA or gDNA that served as material.

The sequencing input was peripheral blood. The source of this sequence is a human donor in a cohort sampled during active COVID-19.

CDR3 sequence: CAGDRGQAFF. CDR3 sequence (DNA): TGTGCCGGCGACAGGGGACAAGCTTTCTTT. This chain links TRBV7-9 with TRBJ1-1; TRBD1 matches at 8 bases. This CDR3 is built from 10 residues. Germline trimming cut 11 bases from V and 9 bases from J; bases unmatched to any gene: 5. Germline V gene lookup returns CDR1 SEHNR and CDR2 FQNEAQ (reference sequence).